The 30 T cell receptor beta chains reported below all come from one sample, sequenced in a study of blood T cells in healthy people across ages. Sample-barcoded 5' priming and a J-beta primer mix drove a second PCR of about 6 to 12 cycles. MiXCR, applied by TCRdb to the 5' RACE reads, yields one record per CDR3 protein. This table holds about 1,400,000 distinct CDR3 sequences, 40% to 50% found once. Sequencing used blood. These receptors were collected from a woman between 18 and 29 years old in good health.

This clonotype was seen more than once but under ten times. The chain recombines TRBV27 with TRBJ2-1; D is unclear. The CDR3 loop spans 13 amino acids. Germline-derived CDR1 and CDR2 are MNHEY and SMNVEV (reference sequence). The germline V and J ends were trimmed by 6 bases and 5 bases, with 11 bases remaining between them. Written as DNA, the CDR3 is TGTGCCAGCAGCCCCGAGATCGACAATGAGCAGTTCTTC. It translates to CASSPEIDNEQFF.

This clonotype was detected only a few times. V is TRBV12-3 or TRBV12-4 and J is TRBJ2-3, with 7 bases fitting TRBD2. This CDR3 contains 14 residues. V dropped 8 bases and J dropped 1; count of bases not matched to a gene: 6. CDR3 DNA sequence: TGTGCCAGCCGTTGGCTAGCGGGCACAGATACGCAGTATTTT. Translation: CASRWLAGTDTQYF.

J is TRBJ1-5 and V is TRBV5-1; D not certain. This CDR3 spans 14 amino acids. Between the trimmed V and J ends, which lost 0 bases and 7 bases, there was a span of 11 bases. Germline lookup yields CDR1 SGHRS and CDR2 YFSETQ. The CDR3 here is CASSLAGSAQPQHF. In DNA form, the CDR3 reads TGCGCCAGCAGCTTGGCCGGATCGGCCCAGCCCCAGCATTTT.

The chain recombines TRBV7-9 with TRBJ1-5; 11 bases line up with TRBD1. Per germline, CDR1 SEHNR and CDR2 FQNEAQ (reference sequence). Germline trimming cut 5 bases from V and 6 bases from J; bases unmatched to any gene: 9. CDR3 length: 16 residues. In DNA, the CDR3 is TGTGCCAGCAGCGAACCCGGGACAGGGGGTACTCAGCCCCAGCATTTT. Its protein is CASSEPGTGGTQPQHF.

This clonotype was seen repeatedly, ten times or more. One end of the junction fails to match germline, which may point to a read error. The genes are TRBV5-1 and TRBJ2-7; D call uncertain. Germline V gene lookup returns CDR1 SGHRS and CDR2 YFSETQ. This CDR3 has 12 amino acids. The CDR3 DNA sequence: TGTGCCAGCAGTCCTCCCGGTTACGAGCAGTACTTC. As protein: CASSPPGYEQYF. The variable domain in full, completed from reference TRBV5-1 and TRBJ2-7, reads KAGVTQTPRYLIKTRGQQVTLSCSPISGHRSVSWYQQTPGQGLQFLFEYFSETQRNKGNFPGRFSGRQFSNSRSEMNVSTLELGDSALYLCASSPPGYEQYFGPGTRLTVT.

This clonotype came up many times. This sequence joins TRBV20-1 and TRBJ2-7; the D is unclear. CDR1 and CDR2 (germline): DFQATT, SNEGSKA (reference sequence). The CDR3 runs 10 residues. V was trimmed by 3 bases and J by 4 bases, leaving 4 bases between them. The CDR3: CSARDYEQYF. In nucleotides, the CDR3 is TGCAGTGCTAGGGATTACGAGCAGTACTTC.

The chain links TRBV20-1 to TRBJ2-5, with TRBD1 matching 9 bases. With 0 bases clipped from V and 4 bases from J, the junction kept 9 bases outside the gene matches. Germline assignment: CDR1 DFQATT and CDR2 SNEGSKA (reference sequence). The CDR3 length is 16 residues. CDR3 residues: CSARDRRGQGSETQYF. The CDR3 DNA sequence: TGCAGTGCTAGAGATAGGCGGGGACAGGGTTCAGAGACCCAGTACTTC.

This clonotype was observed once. In nucleotides, the CDR3 is TGTGCCAGCAGCTTGGGGTCCGGGCTAGTCGAAAGGAATGAGCAGTACTTC. Its translation is CASSLGSGLVERNEQYF. V usage is TRBV13 and J usage is TRBJ2-7, with D unclear. The CDR3 spans 17 residues. Between the trimmed V and J ends, which lost 3 bases and 7 bases, there was a span of 25 bases. Per germline, CDR1 PRHDT and CDR2 FYEKMQ (reference sequence).

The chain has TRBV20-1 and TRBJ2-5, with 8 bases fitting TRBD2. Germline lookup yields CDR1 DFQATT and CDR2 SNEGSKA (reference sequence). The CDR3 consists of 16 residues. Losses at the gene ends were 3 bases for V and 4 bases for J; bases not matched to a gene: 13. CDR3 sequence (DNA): TGCAGTGCTAGCCCTAGTCGGGGGGGGACCCGAGAGACCCAGTACTTC. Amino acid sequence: CSASPSRGGTRETQYF.

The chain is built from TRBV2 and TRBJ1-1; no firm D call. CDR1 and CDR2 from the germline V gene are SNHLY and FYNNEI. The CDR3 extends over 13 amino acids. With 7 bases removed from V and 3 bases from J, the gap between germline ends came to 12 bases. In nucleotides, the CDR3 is TGTGCCAGCACGAGGATAGGCCACACTGAAGCTTTCTTT. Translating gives CASTRIGHTEAFF.

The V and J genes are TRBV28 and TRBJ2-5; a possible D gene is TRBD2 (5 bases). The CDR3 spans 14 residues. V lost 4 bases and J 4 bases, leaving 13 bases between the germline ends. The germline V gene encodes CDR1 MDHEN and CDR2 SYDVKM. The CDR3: CASSWSGIGETQYF. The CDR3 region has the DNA TGTGCCAGCAGTTGGTCGGGGATAGGAGAGACCCAGTACTTC.

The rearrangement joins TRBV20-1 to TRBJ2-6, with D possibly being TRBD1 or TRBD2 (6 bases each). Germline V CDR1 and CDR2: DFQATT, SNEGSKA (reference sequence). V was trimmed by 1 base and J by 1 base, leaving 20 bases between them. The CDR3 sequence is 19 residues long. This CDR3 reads CSARVIPRQGRSGANVLTF. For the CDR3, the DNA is TGCAGTGCTAGAGTTATTCCCCGGCAGGGGAGGTCTGGGGCCAACGTCCTGACTTTC.

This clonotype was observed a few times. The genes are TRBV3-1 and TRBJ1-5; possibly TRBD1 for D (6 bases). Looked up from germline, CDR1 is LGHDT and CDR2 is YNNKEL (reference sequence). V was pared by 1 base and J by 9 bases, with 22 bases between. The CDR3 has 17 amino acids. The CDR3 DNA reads TGTGCCAGCAGCCAAGGAGGGGGGACCCCGGTGCATACGCCCCAGCATTTT. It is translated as CASSQGGGTPVHTPQHF. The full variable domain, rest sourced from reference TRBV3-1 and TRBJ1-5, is DTAVSQTPKYLVTQMGNDKSIKCEQNLGHDTMYWYKQDSKKFLKIMFSYNNKELIINETVPNRFSPKSPDKAHLNLHINSLELGDSAVYFCASSQGGGTPVHTPQHFGDGTRLSIL.

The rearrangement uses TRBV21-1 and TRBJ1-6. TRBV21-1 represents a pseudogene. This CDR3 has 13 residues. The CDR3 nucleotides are TGTGCCAGCAGCAAACGACTGAAATCACCCCTCCACTTT. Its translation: CASSKRLKSPLHF.

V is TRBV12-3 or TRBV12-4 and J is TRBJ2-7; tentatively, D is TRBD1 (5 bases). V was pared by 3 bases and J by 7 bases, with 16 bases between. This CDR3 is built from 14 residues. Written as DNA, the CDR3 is TGTGCCAGCAGTTTTACGCAGGGTTCGAGGGAGCAGTACTTC. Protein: CASSFTQGSREQYF.

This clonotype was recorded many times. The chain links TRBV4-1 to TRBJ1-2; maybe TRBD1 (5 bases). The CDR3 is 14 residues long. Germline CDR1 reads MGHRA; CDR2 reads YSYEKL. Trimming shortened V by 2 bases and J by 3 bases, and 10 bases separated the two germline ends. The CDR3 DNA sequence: TGCGCCAGCAGCCAACCGGGGGGGGACTATGGCTACACCTTC. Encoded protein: CASSQPGGDYGYTF.

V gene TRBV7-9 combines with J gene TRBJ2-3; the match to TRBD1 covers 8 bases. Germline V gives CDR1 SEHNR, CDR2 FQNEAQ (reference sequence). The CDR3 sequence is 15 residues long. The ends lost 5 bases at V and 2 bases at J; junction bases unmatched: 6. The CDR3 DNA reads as TGTGCCAGCAGCGAGACAGGGGCGGACACAGATACGCAGTATTTT. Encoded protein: CASSETGADTDTQYF.

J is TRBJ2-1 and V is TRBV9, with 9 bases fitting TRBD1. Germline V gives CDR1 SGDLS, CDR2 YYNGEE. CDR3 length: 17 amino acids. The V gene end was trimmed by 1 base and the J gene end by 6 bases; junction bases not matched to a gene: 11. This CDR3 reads CASSVSTATGGGNEQFF. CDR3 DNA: TGTGCCAGCAGCGTATCAACGGCGACAGGGGGTGGCAATGAGCAGTTCTTC.

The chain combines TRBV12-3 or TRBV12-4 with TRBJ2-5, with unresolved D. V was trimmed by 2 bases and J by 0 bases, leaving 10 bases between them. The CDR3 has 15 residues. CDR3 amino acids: CASSLRRSYQETQYF. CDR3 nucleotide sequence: TGTGCCAGCAGTTTACGGCGCAGCTACCAAGAGACCCAGTACTTC.

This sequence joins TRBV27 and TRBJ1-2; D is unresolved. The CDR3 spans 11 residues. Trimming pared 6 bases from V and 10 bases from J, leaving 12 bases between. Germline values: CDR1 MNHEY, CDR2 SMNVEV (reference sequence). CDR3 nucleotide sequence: TGTGCCAGCAGCTCCTTAGGGTCCTACACCTTC. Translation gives CASSSLGSYTF.

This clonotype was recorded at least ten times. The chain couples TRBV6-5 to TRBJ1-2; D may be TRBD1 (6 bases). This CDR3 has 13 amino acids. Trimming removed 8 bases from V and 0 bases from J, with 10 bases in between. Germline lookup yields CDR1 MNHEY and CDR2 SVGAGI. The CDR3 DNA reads TGTGCCAGCCTGGGACACTCTAACTATGGCTACACCTTC. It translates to CASLGHSNYGYTF.

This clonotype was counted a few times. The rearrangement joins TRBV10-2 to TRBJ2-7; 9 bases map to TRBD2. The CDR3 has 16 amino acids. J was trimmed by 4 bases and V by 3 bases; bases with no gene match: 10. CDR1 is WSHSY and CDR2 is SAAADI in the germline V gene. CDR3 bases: TGCGCCAGCAGTGATTTGTGGACTAGCGCCCGATACGAGCAGTACTTC. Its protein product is CASSDLWTSARYEQYF.

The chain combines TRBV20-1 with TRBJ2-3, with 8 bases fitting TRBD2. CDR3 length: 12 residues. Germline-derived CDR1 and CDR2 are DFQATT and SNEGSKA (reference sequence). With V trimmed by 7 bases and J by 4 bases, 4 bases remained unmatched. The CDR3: CSELTSADTQYF. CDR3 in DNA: TGCAGTGAGCTGACTAGCGCAGATACGCAGTATTTT.

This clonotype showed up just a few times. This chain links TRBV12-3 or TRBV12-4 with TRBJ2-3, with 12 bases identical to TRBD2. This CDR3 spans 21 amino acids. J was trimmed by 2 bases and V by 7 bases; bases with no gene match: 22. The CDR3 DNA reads TGTGCCAGCACCAATCCCCGGGGGCTAGCGGGGGGGCAGTTGAACACAGATACGCAGTATTTT. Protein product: CASTNPRGLAGGQLNTDTQYF.

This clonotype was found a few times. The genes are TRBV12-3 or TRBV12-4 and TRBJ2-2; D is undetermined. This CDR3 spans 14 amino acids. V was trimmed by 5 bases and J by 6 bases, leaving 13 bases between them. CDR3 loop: CASSKALPSGELFF. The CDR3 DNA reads TGTGCCAGCAGTAAAGCCTTACCCTCCGGGGAGCTGTTTTTT.

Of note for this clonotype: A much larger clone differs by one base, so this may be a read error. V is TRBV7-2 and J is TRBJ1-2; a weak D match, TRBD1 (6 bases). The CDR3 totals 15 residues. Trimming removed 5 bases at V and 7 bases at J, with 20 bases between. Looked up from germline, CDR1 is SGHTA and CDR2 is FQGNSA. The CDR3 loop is CASSKRGSRLGGYTF. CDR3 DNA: TGTGCCAGCAGCAAGAGGGGGAGTAGGCTGGGTGGCTACACCTTC.

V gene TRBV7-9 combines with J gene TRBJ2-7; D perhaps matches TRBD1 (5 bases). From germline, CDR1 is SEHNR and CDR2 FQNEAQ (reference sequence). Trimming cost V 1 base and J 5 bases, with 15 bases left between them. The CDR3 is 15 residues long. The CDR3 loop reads CASSLVGEPFHEQYF. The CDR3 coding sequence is TGTGCCAGCAGCTTAGTAGGGGAACCCTTCCACGAGCAGTACTTC. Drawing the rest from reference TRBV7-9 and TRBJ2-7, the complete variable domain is DTGVSQNPRHKITKRGQNVTFRCDPISEHNRLYWYRQTLGQGPEFLTYFQNEAQLEKSRLLSDRFSAERPKGSFSTLEIQRTEQGDSAMYLCASSLVGEPFHEQYFGPGTRLTVT.

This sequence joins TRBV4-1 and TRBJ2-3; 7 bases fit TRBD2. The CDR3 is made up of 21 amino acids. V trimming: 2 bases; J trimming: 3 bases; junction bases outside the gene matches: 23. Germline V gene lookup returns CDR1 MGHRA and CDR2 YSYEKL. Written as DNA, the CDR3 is TGCGCCAGCAGCCAACTCACCCACCATGGAATTCTAGCGGAAACTACAGATACGCAGTATTTT. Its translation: CASSQLTHHGILAETTDTQYF.

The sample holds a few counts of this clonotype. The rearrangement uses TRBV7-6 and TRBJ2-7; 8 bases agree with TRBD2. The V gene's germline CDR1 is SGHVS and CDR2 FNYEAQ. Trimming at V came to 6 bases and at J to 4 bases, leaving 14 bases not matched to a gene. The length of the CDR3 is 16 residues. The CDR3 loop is CASSTSGGGVSYEQYF. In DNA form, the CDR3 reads TGTGCCAGCAGTACTAGCGGAGGAGGGGTTTCGTACGAGCAGTACTTC.

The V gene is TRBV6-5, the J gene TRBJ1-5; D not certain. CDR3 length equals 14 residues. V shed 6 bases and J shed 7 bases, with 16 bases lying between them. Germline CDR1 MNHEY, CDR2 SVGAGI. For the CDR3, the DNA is TGTGCCAGCAGCTGGAGAGGGTTAGGGCAGCCCCAGCATTTT. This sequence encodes CASSWRGLGQPQHF.